Listed below are T cell receptor beta chains from one sample, sequenced in a study of T cell changes during pregnancy in multiple sclerosis. Sequenced by immunoSEQ multiplex PCR; TCRdb stores in-frame clones only, minus some. The table shows about 61,000 clones, with around 90% occurring only once. Sequenced material: peripheral blood, taken in the first trimester of pregnancy. The receptors here all came from a female donor in good health, enrolled as a control in a pregnancy study. Both conserved end residues are part of each CDR3. Each record gives: clone size, V gene, J gene, D gene, CDR3 protein, CDR3 DNA. A D gene is named only where the DNA matches it firmly. The listing skips clone size in some rows; elsewhere it reads once, few, many or a size class.

abundance: .; v_gene: TRBV7-9; j_gene: TRBJ1-4; d_gene: .; CDR3aa: CASSSTGTEKLFF; CDR3nt: TGTGCCAGCAGCTCCACGGGGACAGAAAAACTGTTTTTT
abundance: .; v_gene: TRBV7-6; j_gene: TRBJ1-1; d_gene: TRBD1; CDR3aa: CASSLGQGNTEAFF; CDR3nt: TGTGCCAGCAGCTTGGGACAGGGGAACACTGAAGCTTTCTTT
abundance: .; v_gene: TRBV18; j_gene: TRBJ2-6; d_gene: .; CDR3aa: CASSRFQGSGANVLTF; CDR3nt: TGTGCCAGCTCCCGATTTCAGGGCTCTGGGGCCAACGTCCTGACTTTC
abundance: .; v_gene: TRBV6-5; j_gene: TRBJ1-2; d_gene: .; CDR3aa: CASSYSLAGSYGYTF; CDR3nt: TGTGCCAGCAGTTACTCCCTCGCGGGATCTTATGGCTACACCTTC
abundance: .; v_gene: TRBV7-2; j_gene: TRBJ1-5; d_gene: .; CDR3aa: CASSLATSNQPQHF; CDR3nt: TGTGCCAGCAGCTTAGCGACAAGCAATCAGCCCCAGCATTTT
abundance: .; v_gene: TRBV7-2; j_gene: TRBJ2-5; d_gene: .; CDR3aa: CASSLGSQQETQYF; CDR3nt: TGTGCCAGCAGCTTAGGATCCCAGCAAGAGACCCAGTACTTC
abundance: once; v_gene: TRBV5-1; j_gene: TRBJ2-7; d_gene: TRBD1; CDR3aa: CASSGGQGLRYEQYF; CDR3nt: TGCGCCAGCAGCGGGGGACAGGGCCTTCGTTACGAGCAGTACTTC
abundance: .; v_gene: TRBV18; j_gene: TRBJ1-2; d_gene: TRBD1; CDR3aa: CASSPRDRGFSGYTF; CDR3nt: TGTGCCAGCTCACCAAGGGACAGGGGGTTTTCAGGCTACACCTTC
abundance: .; v_gene: TRBV5-1; j_gene: TRBJ1-2; d_gene: TRBD1; CDR3aa: CASSSDRSSYGYTF; CDR3nt: TGCGCCAGCAGCTCGGACAGGTCCTCCTATGGCTACACCTTC
abundance: .; v_gene: TRBV11-3; j_gene: TRBJ2-7; d_gene: .; CDR3aa: CASSLDSPGYEQYF; CDR3nt: TGTGCCAGCAGCTTAGATAGTCCGGGTTACGAGCAGTACTTC
abundance: .; v_gene: TRBV5-1; j_gene: TRBJ1-6; d_gene: .; CDR3aa: CASSLEGNARSPLHF; CDR3nt: TGCGCCAGCAGCTTGGAAGGCAATGCTAGGTCACCCCTCCACTTT
abundance: .; v_gene: TRBV11-2; j_gene: TRBJ1-1; d_gene: TRBD1; CDR3aa: CASSQRTGGRMNTEAFF; CDR3nt: TGTGCCAGCAGCCAACGGACAGGCGGGAGGATGAACACTGAAGCTTTCTTT
abundance: .; v_gene: TRBV9; j_gene: TRBJ1-4; d_gene: TRBD1; CDR3aa: CASSVGQGRNEKLFF; CDR3nt: TGTGCCAGCAGCGTAGGACAGGGACGTAATGAAAAACTGTTTTTT
abundance: .; v_gene: TRBV6-1; j_gene: TRBJ1-5; d_gene: .; CDR3aa: CASSPSGSQPQHF; CDR3nt: TGTGCCAGCAGTCCGTCAGGGTCCCAGCCCCAGCATTTT
abundance: .; v_gene: TRBV5-6; j_gene: TRBJ1-4; d_gene: TRBD1; CDR3aa: CASSFGQGVDEKLFF; CDR3nt: TGTGCCAGCAGCTTCGGACAGGGAGTGGATGAAAAACTGTTTTTT
abundance: .; v_gene: TRBV7-2; j_gene: TRBJ1-2; d_gene: .; CDR3aa: CASSRNRVSGYTF; CDR3nt: TGTGCCAGCAGCCGAAACAGGGTATCTGGCTACACCTTC
abundance: .; v_gene: TRBV11-2; j_gene: TRBJ1-2; d_gene: TRBD1; CDR3aa: CASSDRGNTNYGYTF; CDR3nt: TGTGCCAGCAGCGACAGGGGGAATACCAATTATGGCTACACCTTC
abundance: .; v_gene: TRBV6-1; j_gene: TRBJ1-4; d_gene: .; CDR3aa: CASSSRHLPNEKLFF; CDR3nt: TGTGCCAGCAGTTCCCGACATCTCCCTAATGAAAAACTGTTTTTT